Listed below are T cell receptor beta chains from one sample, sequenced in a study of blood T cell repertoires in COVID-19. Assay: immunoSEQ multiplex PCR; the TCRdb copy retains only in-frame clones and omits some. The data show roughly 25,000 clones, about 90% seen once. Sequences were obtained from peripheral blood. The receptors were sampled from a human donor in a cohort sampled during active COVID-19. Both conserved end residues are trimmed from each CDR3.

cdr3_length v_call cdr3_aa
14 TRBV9 ASSVATSGSYNEQF
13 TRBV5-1 ASSLGGDSAYEQY
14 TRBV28 ASSSPGQQNKETQY
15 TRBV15 ATSKGVGGGLEETQY
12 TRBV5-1 ASSFWEEDTEAF
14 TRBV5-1 ASSLRPTGNTDTQY
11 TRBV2 ASSKEGRTEAF
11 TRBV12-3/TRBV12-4 ASSLWSQETQY
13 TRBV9 ASSVETGGDYEQY
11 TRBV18 ASSPGQDTEAF
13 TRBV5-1 ASSPQRGGLYEQY
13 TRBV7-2 ASSPTPGQGRGAF
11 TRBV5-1 ASSLWGGETQY
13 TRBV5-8 ASSGERTVLRSLH
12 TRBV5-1 ASSWEGVQETQY
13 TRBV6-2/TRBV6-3 ASSYPQGNTGELF
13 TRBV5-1 ASKRVGRNTGELF
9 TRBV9 ASRNLYGYT
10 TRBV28 ASLALNTEAF
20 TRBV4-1 ASSQMGGTGGRRKVPGNTIY
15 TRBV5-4 ASSFGGGGGTQETQY
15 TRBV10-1 ASTRGQGSGNTGELF
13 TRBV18 ASSAGQVINQPQH
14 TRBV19 ASSPGTGTNTGELF
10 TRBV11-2 ASSLRGGGYT
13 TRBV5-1 ASSLGGDFQETQY
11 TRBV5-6 ASSLPTKETQY
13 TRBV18 ASSPPGLVTGELF
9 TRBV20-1 SARLLAVQF
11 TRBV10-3 ATSRSSGNTIY
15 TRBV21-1 ASRTRARGETNEKLF
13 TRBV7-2 ASSYRTSGVETQY
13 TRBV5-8 ASTWTGVSNQPQH
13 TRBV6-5 ASSLLGHLNTEAF
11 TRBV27 ASSSRQKYEQY
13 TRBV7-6 ASSPSGGVGYEQF
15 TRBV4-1 ASSQEYATGISYEQY
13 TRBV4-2 ASSAGQEINEKLF
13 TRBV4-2 ASSQFWSRGTEAF
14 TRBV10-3 AISGRQGAGNSPLH
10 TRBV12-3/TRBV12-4 ASEGTRNTIY
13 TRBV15 ATSRDDRGREKLF
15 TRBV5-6 ASSLDLGGEPQETQY
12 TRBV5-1 ASSPGQESGPQH
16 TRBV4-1 ASSPIGAGRNTGNTIY
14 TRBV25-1 ASSPRLAGGSYEQY
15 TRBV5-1 ASSLTIEGHGSYEQY